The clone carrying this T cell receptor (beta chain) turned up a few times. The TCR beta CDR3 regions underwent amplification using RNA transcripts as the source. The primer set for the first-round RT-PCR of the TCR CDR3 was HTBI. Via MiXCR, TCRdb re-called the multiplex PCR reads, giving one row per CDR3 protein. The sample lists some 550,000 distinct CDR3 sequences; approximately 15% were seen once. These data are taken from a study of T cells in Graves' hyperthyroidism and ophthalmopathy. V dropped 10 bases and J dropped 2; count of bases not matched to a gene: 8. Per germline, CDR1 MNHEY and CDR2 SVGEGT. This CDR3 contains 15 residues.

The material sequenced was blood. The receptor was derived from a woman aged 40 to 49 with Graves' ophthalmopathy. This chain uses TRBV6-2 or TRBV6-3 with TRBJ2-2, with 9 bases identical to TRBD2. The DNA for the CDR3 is TGTGCCACCAATCTTAGCGGGGGTAACACCGGGGAGCTGTTTTTT. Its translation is CATNLSGGNTGELFF.